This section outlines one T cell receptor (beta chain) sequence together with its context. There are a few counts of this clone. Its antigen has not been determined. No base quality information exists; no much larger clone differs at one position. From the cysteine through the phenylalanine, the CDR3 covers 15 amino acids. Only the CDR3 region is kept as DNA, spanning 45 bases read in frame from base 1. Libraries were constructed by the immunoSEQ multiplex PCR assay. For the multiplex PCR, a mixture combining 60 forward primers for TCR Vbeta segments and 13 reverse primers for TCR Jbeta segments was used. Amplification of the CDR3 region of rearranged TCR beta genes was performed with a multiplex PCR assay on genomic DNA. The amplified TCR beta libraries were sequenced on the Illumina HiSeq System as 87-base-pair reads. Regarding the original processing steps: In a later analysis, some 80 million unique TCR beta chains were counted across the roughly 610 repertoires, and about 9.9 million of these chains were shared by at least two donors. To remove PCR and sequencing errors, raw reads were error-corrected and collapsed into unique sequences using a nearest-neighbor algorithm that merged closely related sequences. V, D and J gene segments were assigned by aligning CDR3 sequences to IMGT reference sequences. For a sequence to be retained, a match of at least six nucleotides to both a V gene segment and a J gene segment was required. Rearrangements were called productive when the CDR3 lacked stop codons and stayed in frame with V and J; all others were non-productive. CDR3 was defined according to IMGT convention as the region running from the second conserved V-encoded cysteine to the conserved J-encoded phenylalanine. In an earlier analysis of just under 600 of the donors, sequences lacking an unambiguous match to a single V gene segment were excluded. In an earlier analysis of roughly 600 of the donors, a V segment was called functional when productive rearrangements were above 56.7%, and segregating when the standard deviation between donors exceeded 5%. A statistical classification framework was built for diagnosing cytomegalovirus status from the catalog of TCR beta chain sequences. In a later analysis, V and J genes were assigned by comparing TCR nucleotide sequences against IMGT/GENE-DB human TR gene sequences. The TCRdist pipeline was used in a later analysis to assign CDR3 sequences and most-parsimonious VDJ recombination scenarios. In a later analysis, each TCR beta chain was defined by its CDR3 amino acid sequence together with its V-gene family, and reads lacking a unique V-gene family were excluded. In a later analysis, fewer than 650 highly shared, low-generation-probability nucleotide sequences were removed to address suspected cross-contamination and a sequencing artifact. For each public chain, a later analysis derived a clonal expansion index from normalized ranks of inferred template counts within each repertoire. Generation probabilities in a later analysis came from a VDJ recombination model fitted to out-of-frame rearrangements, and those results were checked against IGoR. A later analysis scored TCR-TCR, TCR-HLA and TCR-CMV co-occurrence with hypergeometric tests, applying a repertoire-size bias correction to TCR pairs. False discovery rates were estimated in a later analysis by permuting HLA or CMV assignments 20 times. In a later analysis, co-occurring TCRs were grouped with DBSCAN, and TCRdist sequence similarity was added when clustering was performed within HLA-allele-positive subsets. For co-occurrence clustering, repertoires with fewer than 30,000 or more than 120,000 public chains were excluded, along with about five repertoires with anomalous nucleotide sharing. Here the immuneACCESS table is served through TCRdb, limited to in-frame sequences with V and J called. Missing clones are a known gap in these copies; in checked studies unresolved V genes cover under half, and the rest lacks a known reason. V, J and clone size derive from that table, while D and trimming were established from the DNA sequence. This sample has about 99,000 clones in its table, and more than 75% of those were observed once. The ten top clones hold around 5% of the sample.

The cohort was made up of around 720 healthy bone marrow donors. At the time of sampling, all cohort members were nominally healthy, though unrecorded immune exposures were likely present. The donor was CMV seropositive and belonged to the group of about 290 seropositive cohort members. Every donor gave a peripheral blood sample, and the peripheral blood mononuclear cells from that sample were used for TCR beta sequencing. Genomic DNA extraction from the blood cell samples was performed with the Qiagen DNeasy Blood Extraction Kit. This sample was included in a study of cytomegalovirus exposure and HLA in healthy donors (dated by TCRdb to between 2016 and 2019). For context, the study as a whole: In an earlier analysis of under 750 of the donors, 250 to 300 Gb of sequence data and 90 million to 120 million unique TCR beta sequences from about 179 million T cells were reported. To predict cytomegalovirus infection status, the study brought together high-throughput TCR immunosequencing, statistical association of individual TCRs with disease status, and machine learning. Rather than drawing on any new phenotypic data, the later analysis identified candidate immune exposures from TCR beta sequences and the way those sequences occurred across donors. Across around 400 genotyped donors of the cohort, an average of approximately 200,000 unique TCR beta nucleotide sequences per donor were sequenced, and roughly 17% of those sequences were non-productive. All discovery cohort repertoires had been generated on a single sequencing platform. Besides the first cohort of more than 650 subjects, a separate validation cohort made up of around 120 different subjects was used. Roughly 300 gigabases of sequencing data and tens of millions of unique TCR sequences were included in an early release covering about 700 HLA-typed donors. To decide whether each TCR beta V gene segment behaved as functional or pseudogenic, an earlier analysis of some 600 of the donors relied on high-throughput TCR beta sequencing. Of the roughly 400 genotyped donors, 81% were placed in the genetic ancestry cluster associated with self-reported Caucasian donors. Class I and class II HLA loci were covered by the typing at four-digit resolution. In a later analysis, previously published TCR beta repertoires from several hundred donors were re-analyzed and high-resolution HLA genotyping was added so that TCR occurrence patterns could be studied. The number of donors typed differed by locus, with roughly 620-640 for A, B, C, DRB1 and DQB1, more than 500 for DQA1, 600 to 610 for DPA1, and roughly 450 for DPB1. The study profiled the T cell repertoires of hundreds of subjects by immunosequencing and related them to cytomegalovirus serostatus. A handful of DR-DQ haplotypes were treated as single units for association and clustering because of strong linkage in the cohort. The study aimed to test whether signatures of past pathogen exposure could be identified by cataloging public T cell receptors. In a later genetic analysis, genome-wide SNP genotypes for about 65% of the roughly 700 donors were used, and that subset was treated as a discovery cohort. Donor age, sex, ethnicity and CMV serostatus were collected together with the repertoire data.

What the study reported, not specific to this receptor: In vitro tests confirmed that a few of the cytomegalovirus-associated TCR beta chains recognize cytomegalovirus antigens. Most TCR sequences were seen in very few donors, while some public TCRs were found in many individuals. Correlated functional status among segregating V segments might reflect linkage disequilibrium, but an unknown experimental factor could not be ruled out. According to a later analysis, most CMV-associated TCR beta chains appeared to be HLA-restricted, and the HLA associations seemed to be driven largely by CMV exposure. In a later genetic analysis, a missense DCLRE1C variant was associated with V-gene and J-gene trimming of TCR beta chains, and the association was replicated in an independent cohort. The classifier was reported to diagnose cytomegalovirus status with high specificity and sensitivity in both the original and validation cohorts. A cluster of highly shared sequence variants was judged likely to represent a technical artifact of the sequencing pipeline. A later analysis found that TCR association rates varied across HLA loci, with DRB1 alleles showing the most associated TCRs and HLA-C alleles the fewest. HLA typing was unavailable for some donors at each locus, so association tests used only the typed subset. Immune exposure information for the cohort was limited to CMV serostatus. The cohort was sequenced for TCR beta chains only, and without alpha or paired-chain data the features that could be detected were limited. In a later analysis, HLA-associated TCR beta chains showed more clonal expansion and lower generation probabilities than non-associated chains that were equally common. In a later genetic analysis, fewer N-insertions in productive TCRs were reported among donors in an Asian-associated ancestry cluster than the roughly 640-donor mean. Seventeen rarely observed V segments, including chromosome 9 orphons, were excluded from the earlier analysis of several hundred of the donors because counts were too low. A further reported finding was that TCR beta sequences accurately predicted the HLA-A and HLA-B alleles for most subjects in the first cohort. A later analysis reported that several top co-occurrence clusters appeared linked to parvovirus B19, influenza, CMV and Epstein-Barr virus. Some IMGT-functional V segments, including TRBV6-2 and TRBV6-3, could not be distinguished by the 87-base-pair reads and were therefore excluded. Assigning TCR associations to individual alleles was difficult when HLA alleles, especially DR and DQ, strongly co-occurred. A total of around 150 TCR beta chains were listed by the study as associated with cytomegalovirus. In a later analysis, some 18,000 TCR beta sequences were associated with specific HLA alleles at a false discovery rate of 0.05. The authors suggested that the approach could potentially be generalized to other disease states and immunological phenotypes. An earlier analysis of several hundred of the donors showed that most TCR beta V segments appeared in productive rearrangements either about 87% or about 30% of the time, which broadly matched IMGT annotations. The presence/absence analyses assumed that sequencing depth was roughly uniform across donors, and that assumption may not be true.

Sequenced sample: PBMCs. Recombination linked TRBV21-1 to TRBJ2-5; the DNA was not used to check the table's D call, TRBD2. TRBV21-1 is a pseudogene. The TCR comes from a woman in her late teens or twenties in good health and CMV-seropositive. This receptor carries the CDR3 CASSKDSECQETQYF. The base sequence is TGTGCCAGCAGCAAAGATTCGGAGTGCCAAGAGACCCAGTACTTC.